A single sample gave rise to the 6 T cell receptor beta chains below, sequenced in a study of T cells in women clearing cervical HPV infection. Only in-frame clones appear in the TCRdb table, and some are missing; sequencing was by immunoSEQ multiplex PCR. This sample's clone table lists 20,000 to 25,000 clones. The sample comprised blood buffy coat. The receptor source for this set is a woman aged 18 to 75 with a cervical HPV16 infection that either progressed to CIN3+ or cleared (not recorded which).

Points on this clone: The read ends 3 residues early relative to the CDR3; the germline J gene fills the gap. V is TRBV7-9 and J is TRBJ2-7, with D possibly matching TRBD2 (6 bases). Trimming removed 7 bases from V and 6 bases from J, with 22 bases in between. This CDR3 region has 15 residues. In germline, CDR1 is SEHNR, CDR2 FQNEAQ (reference sequence). Partial CDR3 DNA: TGTGCCAGCACCCTAAACCGGGACGGACTAAGCGAG. Its translation is CASTLNRDGLSE. From start to end, the CDR3 is CASTLNRDGLSEQYF.

To note about this clone: The read halts 3 residues ahead of the CDR3 end, with the missing end drawn from the germline J gene. V and J are TRBV5-6 and TRBJ1-1; D might be TRBD1 (6 bases). From germline, CDR1 is SGHDT and CDR2 YYEEEE. V lost 2 bases and J 0 bases, leaving 11 bases between the germline ends. This CDR3 is built from 15 residues. CDR3 DNA (partial): TGTGCCAGCAGCTTTTTGGGACACTTGAACACTGAA. It specifies CASSFLGHLNTE. The entire CDR3 is CASSFLGHLNTEAFF.

This clone is labeled large (0.1 to 1%) based on frequency. The read terminates 3 residues before the CDR3 end, so the remaining end is supplied by the germline J gene. V gene TRBV7-2 combines with J gene TRBJ2-7, with a tentative D call TRBD1 (5 bases). V was trimmed by 2 bases and J by 4 bases, leaving 12 bases between them. Germline-derived CDR1 and CDR2 are SGHTA and FQGNSA. The CDR3 is 14 residues long. CDR3 DNA, as far as it was read: TGTGCCAGCAGCTTATTTCAGGGCCCTTACGAG. It encodes CASSLFQGPYE. The complete CDR3 reads CASSLFQGPYEQYF.

Turning to this clone: The DNA ends 3 residues before the CDR3 does, and the rest of the CDR3 is filled in from the germline J gene. V and J are TRBV6-4 and TRBJ2-1; TRBD2 matches 7 bases. V gave up 5 bases and J gave up 1 base; unmatched junction bases: 5. In germline, CDR1 is MRHNA, CDR2 SNTAGT. This CDR3 has 15 residues. The sequenced CDR3 bases are TGTGCCAGCAGTTCTCGGGGGGAGTCCTACAATGAG. It yields the protein CASSSRGESYNE. The entire CDR3 sequence reads CASSSRGESYNEQFF.

Comment on this clone: The read ends 3 residues early relative to the CDR3; the germline J gene fills the gap. The chain employs TRBV4-2 and TRBJ2-7, with a tentative D call TRBD1 (5 bases). The CDR3 is 15 residues long. V was shortened by 0 bases and J by 2 bases, with 11 bases between the two germline ends. Germline assignment: CDR1 LGHNA and CDR2 YNFKEQ. The covered CDR3 bases are TGTGCCAGCAGCCAAGACCCCGGCAGGGCCTACGAG. Its protein product is CASSQDPGRAYE. The entire CDR3 is CASSQDPGRAYEQYF.

In regard to this clone: The read ends 3 residues before the CDR3 terminus; that terminus is restored from the germline J gene. This sequence joins TRBV6-1 and TRBJ2-5; TRBD2 aligns across 9 bases. CDR1 and CDR2 (germline): MNHNS, SASEGT. The CDR3 runs to 16 residues. V shed 4 bases and J 5 bases; nucleotides not matched to a gene: 11. The CDR3 loop is CASSVISGGLLETQYF. The DNA read from the CDR3 is TGTGCCAGCAGTGTGATTAGCGGGGGCCTATTGGAGACC.